Listed here are 20 T cell receptor beta chains from one sample, sequenced in a study of control samples from healthy donors and cancer patients. Repertoires were generated with immunoSEQ multiplex PCR, while TCRdb's copy carries only in-frame clones and drops some. The sample records 57,000 or so clones, around 95% being singletons. Sequencing was performed on blood. The receptors derive from a man aged 25-45 years in good health.

This clone has only one observation. The chain couples TRBV4-1 to TRBJ2-4, with 11 bases matching TRBD2. The CDR3 covers 20 residues. The V gene's germline CDR1 is MGHRA and CDR2 YSYEKL. V was pared by 0 bases and J by 6 bases, with 16 bases of the junction left unmatched. CDR3 in amino acids: CASSQDPRGIAGGHGNIQYF. DNA for the CDR3: TGCGCCAGCAGCCAAGATCCCAGGGGGATAGCGGGAGGGCATGGAAACATTCAGTACTTC.

This clone has just one count. The chain combines TRBV24-1 with TRBJ1-1; D not resolved. Trimming removed 9 bases from V and 1 base from J, with 8 bases in between. There are 12 residues in the CDR3. CDR1 is KGHDR and CDR2 is SFDVKD in the germline V gene. The CDR3 bases are TGTGCCACCGGCGGATCGAACACTGAAGCTTTCTTT. This sequence encodes CATGGSNTEAFF.

The chain recombines TRBV24-1 with TRBJ1-2; D gene uncertain. V shed 6 bases and J shed 2 bases, with 9 bases lying between them. The germline V gene has CDR1 KGHDR and CDR2 SFDVKD. This CDR3 is built from 13 residues. CDR3 protein: CATSFGENYGYTF. The CDR3 bases are TGTGCCACCAGTTTCGGGGAAAACTATGGCTACACCTTC.

The chain combines TRBV5-1 with TRBJ2-3; D remains ambiguous. The CDR3 extends over 13 amino acids. Germline V gene data show CDR1 as SGHRS and CDR2 as YFSETQ. Between the trimmed V and J ends, which lost 0 bases and 1 base, there was a span of 3 bases. The CDR3 sequence is CASSLVRTDTQYF. The CDR3, as DNA: TGCGCCAGCAGCTTGGTTCGCACAGATACGCAGTATTTT.

This clone was seen just once. The CDR3 spells CASHRDRDYYGYTF. As DNA, the CDR3 is TGTGCCAGCCACCGGGACAGGGATTACTATGGCTACACCTTC. The rearrangement joins TRBV5-6 to TRBJ1-2, with TRBD1 identical over 9 bases. Germline-derived CDR1 and CDR2 are SGHDT and YYEEEE. The CDR3 length is 14 residues. The J segment lost 3 bases and the V segment lost 7 bases, leaving 7 bases of the junction unmatched.

CDR3 in DNA: TGTGCCAGCAGCTTGGGGGGCAGGGGCTCCTATAATTCACCCCTCCACTTT. Residues: CASSLGGRGSYNSPLHF. This chain connects TRBV5-6 to TRBJ1-6, with a tentative D call TRBD1 (6 bases). CDR1 SGHDT and CDR2 YYEEEE come from the germline V gene. V lost 0 bases and J lost 0, with 10 bases in between. The CDR3 runs to 17 residues.

The rearrangement uses TRBV29-1 and TRBJ1-1; a weak D match, TRBD1 (5 bases). The germline gives CDR1 SQVTM, CDR2 ANQGSEA. This CDR3 spans 17 amino acids. The V and J ends lost 0 bases and 0 bases respectively, with 17 bases between them. The CDR3 sequence: CSVEDVVTRGMNTEAFF. The CDR3 DNA is TGCAGCGTTGAAGATGTGGTAACAAGGGGAATGAACACTGAAGCTTTCTTT.

This clone was counted a few times. The chain carries TRBV6-6 and TRBJ1-4, with a possible D match to TRBD1 (5 bases). Germline CDR1 and CDR2: MNHNY and SVGAGI (reference sequence). V gave up 5 bases and J gave up 3 bases, with 13 bases separating them. The CDR3 runs 15 residues. This CDR3 reads CASSDGTSANEKLFF. The CDR3 region has the DNA TGTGCCAGCAGTGACGGGACTTCGGCTAATGAAAAACTGTTTTTT.

The rearrangement links TRBV6-6 to TRBJ2-3, with TRBD2 matching over 8 bases. With 6 bases clipped from V and 5 bases from J, the junction kept 10 bases outside the gene matches. Per the germline V gene, CDR1 is MNHNY and CDR2 is SVGAGI (reference sequence). The CDR3 sequence is 15 residues long. As DNA, the CDR3 is TGTGCCAGCAGCGGGGGGGACACTATGCGAGATACGCAGTATTTT. This codes for CASSGGDTMRDTQYF.

This chain joins TRBV30 and TRBJ2-1; tentative D call: TRBD1 (5 bases). V gave up 3 bases and J gave up 0 bases, with 12 bases separating them. This CDR3 region has 15 residues. CDR1 and CDR2 from the germline V gene are GTSNPN and SVGIG (reference sequence). The CDR3 is CAWRDMGSSYNEQFF. CDR3 nucleotide sequence: TGTGCCTGGAGGGACATGGGAAGCTCCTACAATGAGCAGTTCTTC.

CDR3 region: CAWSAGTSGTDTQYF. CDR3 DNA sequence: TGTGCCTGGAGTGCCGGGACTAGCGGCACAGATACGCAGTATTTT. V is TRBV30 and J is TRBJ2-3; TRBD2 agrees at 10 bases. J gave up 1 base and V 1 base, and 2 bases lay outside the gene matches. Looked up from germline, CDR1 is GTSNPN and CDR2 is SVGIG (reference sequence). There are 15 residues in the CDR3.

The rearrangement uses TRBV7-2 and TRBJ2-7; perhaps TRBD1 as D (6 bases). The CDR3 extends over 15 amino acids. Trimming took 2 bases from V and 2 from J, leaving 13 bases between them. In germline, CDR1 is SGHTA, CDR2 FQGNSA. CDR3 region: CASSLSRQGTYEQYF. In DNA form, the CDR3 reads TGTGCCAGCAGCTTATCCAGGCAGGGGACCTACGAGCAGTACTTC. The full variable domain, with the rest looked up from reference TRBV7-2 and TRBJ2-7, is GAGVSQSPSNKVTEKGKDVELRCDPISGHTALYWYRQSLGQGLEFLIYFQGNSAPDKSGLPSDRFSAERTGGSVSTLTIQRTQQEDSAVYLCASSLSRQGTYEQYFGPGTRLTVT.

V and J are TRBV7-3 and TRBJ2-6, with D maybe TRBD1 (5 bases). Germline V gives CDR1 SGHTA, CDR2 FQGTGA. The CDR3 runs 15 residues. Between the trimmed V and J ends, which lost 5 bases and 2 bases, there was a span of 10 bases. The CDR3 nucleotides read TGTGCCAGCAGCCTTAGGACAACTGGGGCCAACGTCCTGACTTTC. Protein: CASSLRTTGANVLTF.

This chain connects TRBV3-1 (or the pseudogene TRBV3-2) to TRBJ2-1; 8 bases agree with TRBD1. Germline lookup yields CDR1 LGHDT and CDR2 YNNKEL (reference sequence). The CDR3 loop spans 17 amino acids. With 4 bases clipped from V and 2 bases from J, the junction kept 10 bases outside the gene matches. CDR3 in DNA: TGTGCCAGCAGCCTTTGTCGGACAGGGATGCCCTACAATGAGCAGTTCTTC. Translation: CASSLCRTGMPYNEQFF.

This chain uses TRBV6-5 with TRBJ1-4; 7 bases match TRBD1. Germline V gives CDR1 MNHEY, CDR2 SVGAGI. The CDR3 covers 15 residues. Losses at the gene ends were 6 bases for V and 4 bases for J; bases not matched to a gene: 8. This CDR3 reads CASRKPGQRNEKLFF. The CDR3 bases are TGTGCCAGCAGAAAACCGGGACAGCGTAATGAAAAACTGTTTTTT.

V usage is TRBV6-5 and J usage is TRBJ2-5; no clear D gene. The CDR3 contains 13 residues. The V gene lost 0 bases and the J gene lost 2 bases, with 4 bases spanning the gap. The germline V gene has CDR1 MNHEY and CDR2 SVGAGI. This CDR3 reads CASSYSPQETQYF. In DNA, the CDR3 is TGTGCCAGCAGTTACTCCCCTCAAGAGACCCAGTACTTC.

The chain links TRBV9 to TRBJ1-1; D uncertain. This CDR3 comprises 13 residues. V was trimmed by 0 bases and J by 5 bases, leaving 8 bases between them. Germline CDR1 reads SGDLS; CDR2 reads YYNGEE. The CDR3 sequence is CASSVDGRTEAFF. The CDR3 DNA reads as TGTGCCAGCAGCGTAGACGGGCGAACTGAAGCTTTCTTT.

This rearrangement joins TRBV7-2 to TRBJ1-1, with TRBD1 as a possible D gene (5 bases). V lost 5 bases, J lost 2 bases, and 12 bases lay in between. Germline CDR1 is SGHTA and CDR2 is FQGNSA. The CDR3 extends over 14 amino acids. The CDR3 DNA reads TGTGCCAGCAGCCGCCCTGGGACCAACACTGAAGCTTTCTTT. Protein product: CASSRPGTNTEAFF.

The rearrangement uses TRBV7-3 and TRBJ1-1; 9 bases fit TRBD1. Germline CDR1 is SGHTA and CDR2 is FQGTGA. The CDR3 is made up of 16 amino acids. With V trimmed by 4 bases and J by 2 bases, 8 bases remained unmatched. Here the CDR3 DNA reads TGTGCCAGCAGCTCTATACCGACAGGGGGAAACACTGAAGCTTTCTTT. This gives the protein CASSSIPTGGNTEAFF.

This clone was seen once. The chain has TRBV19 and TRBJ1-6; 7 bases are a match to TRBD1. CDR1 is LNHDA and CDR2 is SQIVND in the germline V gene (reference sequence). CDR3 length equals 15 residues. V shed 3 bases and J 7 bases; nucleotides not matched to a gene: 6. The CDR3: CASSISQGINSPLHF. CDR3 DNA: TGTGCCAGTAGTATTTCACAGGGGATAAATTCACCCCTCCACTTT.